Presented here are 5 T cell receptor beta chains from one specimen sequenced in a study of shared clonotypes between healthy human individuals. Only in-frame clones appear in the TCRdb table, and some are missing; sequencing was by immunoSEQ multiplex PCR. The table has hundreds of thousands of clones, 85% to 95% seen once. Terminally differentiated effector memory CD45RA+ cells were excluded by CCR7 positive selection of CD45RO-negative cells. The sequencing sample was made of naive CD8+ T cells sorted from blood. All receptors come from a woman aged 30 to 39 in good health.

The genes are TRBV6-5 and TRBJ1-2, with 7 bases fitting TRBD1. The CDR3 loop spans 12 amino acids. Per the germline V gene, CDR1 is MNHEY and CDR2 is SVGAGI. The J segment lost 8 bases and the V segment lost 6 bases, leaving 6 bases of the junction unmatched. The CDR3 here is CASRGQFMGYTF. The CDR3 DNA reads TGTGCCAGCAGGGGACAGTTCATGGGCTACACCTTC.

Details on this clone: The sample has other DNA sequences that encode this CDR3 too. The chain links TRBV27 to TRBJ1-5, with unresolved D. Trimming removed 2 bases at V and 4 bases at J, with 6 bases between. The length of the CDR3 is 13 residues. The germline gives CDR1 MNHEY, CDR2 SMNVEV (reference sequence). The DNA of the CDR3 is TGTGCCAGCAGTTTAGGGAGAAATCAGCCCCAGCATTTT. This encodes CASSLGRNQPQHF.

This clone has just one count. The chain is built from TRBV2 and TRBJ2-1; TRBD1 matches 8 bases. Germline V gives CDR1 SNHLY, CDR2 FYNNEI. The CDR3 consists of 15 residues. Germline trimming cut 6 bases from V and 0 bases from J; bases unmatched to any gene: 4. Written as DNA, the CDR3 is TGTGCCAGCAGACTCCAGGGGGCCTCCTACAATGAGCAGTTCTTC. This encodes CASRLQGASYNEQFF.

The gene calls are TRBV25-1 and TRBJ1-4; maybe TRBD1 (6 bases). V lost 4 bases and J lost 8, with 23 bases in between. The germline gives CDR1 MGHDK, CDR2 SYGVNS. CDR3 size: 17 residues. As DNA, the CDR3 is TGTGCCAGCAGTGGACCTTTTGGCGGGGGCCGTGGGGAAAAACTGTTTTTT. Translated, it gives CASSGPFGGGRGEKLFF.

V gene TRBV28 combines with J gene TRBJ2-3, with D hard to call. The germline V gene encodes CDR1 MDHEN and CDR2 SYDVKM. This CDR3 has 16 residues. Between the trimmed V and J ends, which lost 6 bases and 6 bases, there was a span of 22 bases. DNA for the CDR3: TGTGCCAGCAGCCTTCCCCGGGCCGTAGGACCCGATACGCAGTATTTT. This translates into CASSLPRAVGPDTQYF.